Many counts were recorded for the clone carrying this TCR beta chain. Its antigen is unknown. These data belong to a study of molecular identifiers for immune sequencing clone quantification. General observations from the study: Approximately 1 million naive cells reportedly did not prevent detection of spiked Jurkat TCR RNA from one cell. It was shown that clones above 20 RNA copies held over 98% of effector molecules, but under 1% in naive cells.

Previously published methods and listed TCR primers were used for the bulk TCR libraries. A single record per CDR3 protein comes from TCRdb applying MiXCR to the PCR reads. Among nearly 650,000 distinct CDR3 sequences, around 25% were seen once, and the ten largest hold about 0.73%. Sequencing was carried out using naive CD8+ T cells from blood, with Jurkat cell RNA spiked in. As to subset: FACS-sorted CD8+CD4-CCR7+CD45RA+ naive T cells. This clonotype originated in a human donor in good health. Some libraries in this study had Jurkat cell RNA spiked in.

The CDR3 sequence: CASSDPQNTEAFF. The CDR3 DNA is TGTGCCAGCAGTGATCCACAGAACACTGAAGCTTTCTTT. This rearrangement joins TRBV28 to TRBJ1-1; D is undetermined. Germline CDR1 and CDR2: MDHEN and SYDVKM. The CDR3 contains 13 residues. Trimming shortened V by 5 bases and J by 1 base, and 8 bases separated the two germline ends. The entire variable domain, with the rest obtained from reference TRBV28 and TRBJ1-1, is as follows: DVKVTQSSRYLVKRTGEKVFLECVQDMDHENMFWYRQDPGLGLRLIYFSYDVKMKEKGDIPEGYSVSREKKERFSLILESASTNQTSMYLCASSDPQNTEAFFGQGTRLTVV.